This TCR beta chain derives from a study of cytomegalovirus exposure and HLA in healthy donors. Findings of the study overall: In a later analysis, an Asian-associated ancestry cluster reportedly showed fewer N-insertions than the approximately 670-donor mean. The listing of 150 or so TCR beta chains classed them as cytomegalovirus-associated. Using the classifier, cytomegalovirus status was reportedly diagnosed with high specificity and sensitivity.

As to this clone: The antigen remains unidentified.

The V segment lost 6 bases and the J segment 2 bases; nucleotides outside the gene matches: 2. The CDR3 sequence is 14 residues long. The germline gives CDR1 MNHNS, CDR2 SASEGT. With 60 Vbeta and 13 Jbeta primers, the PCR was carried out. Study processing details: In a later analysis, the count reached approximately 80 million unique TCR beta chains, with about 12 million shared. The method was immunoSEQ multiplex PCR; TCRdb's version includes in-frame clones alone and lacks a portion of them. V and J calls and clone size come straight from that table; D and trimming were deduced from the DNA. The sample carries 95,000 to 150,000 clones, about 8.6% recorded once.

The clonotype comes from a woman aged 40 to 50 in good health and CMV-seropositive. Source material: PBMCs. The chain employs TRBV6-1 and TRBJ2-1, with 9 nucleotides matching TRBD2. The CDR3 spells CASRRGGTYNEQFF. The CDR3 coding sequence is TGTGCCAGCAGGCGGGGGGGGACCTACAATGAGCAGTTCTTC.